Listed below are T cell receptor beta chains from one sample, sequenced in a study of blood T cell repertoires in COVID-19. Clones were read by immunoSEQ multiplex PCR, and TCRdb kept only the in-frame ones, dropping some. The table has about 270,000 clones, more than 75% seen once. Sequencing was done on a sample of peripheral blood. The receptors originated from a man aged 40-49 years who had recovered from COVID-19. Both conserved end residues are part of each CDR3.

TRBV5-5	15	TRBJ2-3	CASSYRQPDIDTQYF
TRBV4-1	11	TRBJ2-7	CASSEGYEQYF
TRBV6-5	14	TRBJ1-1	CASSYSLTNTEAFF
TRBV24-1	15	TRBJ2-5	CATLLAGDVGETQYF
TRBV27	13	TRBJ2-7	CASSRGGSYEQYF
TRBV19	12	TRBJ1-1	CASSILSSGAFF
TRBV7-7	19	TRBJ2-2	CASSLVGLAGGPNTGELFF
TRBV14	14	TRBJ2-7	CASSQVTGRNEQYF
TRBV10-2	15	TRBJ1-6	CASSESGGKGSPLHF
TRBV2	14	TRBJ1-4	CASSEDTGREKLFF
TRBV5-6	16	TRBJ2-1	CASSLLLAGSYNEQFF
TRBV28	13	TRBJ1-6	CASSSGGDSPLHF
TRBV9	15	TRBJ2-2	CASSADARGFGELFF
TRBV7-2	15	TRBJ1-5	CASSLDAGGNQPQHF
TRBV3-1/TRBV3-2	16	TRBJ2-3	CASSQGPTTGADTQYF
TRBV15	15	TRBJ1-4	CATSRVGTGDEKLFF
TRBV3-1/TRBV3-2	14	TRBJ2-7	CASSQPAGSYEQYF
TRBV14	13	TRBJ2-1	CASSIGLAVEQFF
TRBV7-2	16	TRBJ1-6	CASSLLSTGGLAPLHF
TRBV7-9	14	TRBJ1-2	CASSSGQGNYGYTF
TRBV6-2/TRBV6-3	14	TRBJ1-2	CASSYLNRNYGYTF
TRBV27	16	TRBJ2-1	CASSFSAGGSYNEQFF
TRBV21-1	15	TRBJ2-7	CASSKGLAGDYEQYF
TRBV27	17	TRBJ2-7	CASSLIGLADSSYEQYF
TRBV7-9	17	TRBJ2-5	CASSLATGLASVETQYF
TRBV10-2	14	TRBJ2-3	CASRHLTSTDTQYF
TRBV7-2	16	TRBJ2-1	CASSLAASGGYNEQFF
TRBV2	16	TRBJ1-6	CASRPDRASYNSPLHF
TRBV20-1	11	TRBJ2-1	CSAPRSAKQFF
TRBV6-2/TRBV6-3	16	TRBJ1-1	CASSFGTGRMNTEAFF
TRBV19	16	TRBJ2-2	CASTPRGGGNTGELFF
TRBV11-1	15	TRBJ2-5	CASTPGASFQETQYF
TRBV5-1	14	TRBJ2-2	CASSLGGSTGELFF
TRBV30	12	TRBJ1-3	CAWKASGNTIYF
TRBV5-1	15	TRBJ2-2	CASSPGTGGTGELFF
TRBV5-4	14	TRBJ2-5	CASSPGTSRETQYF
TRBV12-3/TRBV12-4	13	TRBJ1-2	CASSLEDRYGYTF
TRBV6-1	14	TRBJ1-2	CASTPSRGGYGYTF
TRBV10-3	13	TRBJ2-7	CASWGGSKYEQYF
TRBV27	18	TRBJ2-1	CASSFLSGLAGVYNEQFF
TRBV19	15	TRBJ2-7	CASSIVGQGYREQYF
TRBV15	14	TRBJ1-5	CATSPRRVNQPQHF
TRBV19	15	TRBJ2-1	CASSIDRYSYNEQFF
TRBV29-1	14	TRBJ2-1	CSVEVRELPNEQFF
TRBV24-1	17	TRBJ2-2	CATSSPTAGGRTGELFF
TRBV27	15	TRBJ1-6	CASSFGGQGFSPLHF
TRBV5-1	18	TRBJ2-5	CASSPRPGTSGAQETQYF
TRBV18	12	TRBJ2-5	CASSPAGETQYF
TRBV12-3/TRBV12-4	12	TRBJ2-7	CASSQNNYEQYF
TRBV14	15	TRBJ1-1	CASSRQQGAMTEAFF
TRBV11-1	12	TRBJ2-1	CASSFEGNEQFF
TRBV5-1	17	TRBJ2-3	CASSLGASGHSTDTQYF
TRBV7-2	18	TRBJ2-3	CASSLVGTSGGVTDTQYF
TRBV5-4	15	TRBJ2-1	CASSGGGTHSSGQFF
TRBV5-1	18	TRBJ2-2	CASSLSASGGPNTGELFF